These 3 T cell receptor beta chains originate from one sample sequenced in a study of blood T cells in healthy people across ages. A second PCR of roughly 6 to 12 cycles used a sample-barcoded 5' primer and a J-beta primer mix. MiXCR, applied by TCRdb to the 5' RACE reads, yields one record per CDR3 protein. Counted here are roughly 1,500,000 distinct CDR3 sequences, roughly a third occurring once; the ten biggest clones make up roughly 12%. The specimen was blood. The source is a woman in her twenties or thirties in good health.

Details on this clonotype: With a much larger clone just one base away, this may be a read error. This chain uses TRBV3-1 with TRBJ2-7; 9 positions agree with TRBD1. CDR3 length: 14 residues. The V gene end was trimmed by 1 base and the J gene end by 5 bases; junction bases not matched to a gene: 3. Germline-derived CDR1 and CDR2 are LGHDT and YNNKEL (reference sequence). DNA of the CDR3: TGTGCCAGCAGCCAAGGGACAGGGGTCCACGAGCAGTACGTC. Protein: CASSQGTGVHEQYV.

The genes are TRBV7-9 and TRBJ1-6; TRBD1 might be the D (6 bases). Trimming stripped 10 bases from V and 13 bases from J, with 23 bases between. The CDR3 extends over 14 amino acids. Germline CDR1 and CDR2: SEHNR and FQNEAQ (reference sequence). In DNA form, the CDR3 reads TGTGCCACCTCTGCGACGGACAGCCCCGTGCCCCTCCACTTT. This codes for CATSATDSPVPLHF.

V usage is TRBV4-1 and J usage is TRBJ1-1; TRBD1 might be the D (5 bases). Germline V gene data show CDR1 as MGHRA and CDR2 as YSYEKL. Trimming took off 2 bases at V and 5 bases at J, with 18 bases between the two ends. This CDR3 spans 16 amino acids. CDR3 sequence (DNA): TGCGCCAGCAGCCAAAAAGGCCCAGGGTGGGAAACTGAAGCTTTCTTT. Translated: CASSQKGPGWETEAFF.